This TCR beta chain was sequenced during a study of cytomegalovirus exposure and HLA in healthy donors. Study details: The same platform was used for the 120 or so validation repertoires as for the approximately 730 first-cohort repertoires, as reported in a later analysis.

The method was immunoSEQ multiplex PCR; TCRdb's version includes in-frame clones alone and lacks a portion of them. This table has under 200,000 clones, more than 75% appearing once. Study-wide results and limits: It was found in a later analysis that first-cohort TCR clusters tended to co-occur in the 130 or so validation repertoires.

The germline CDR1 and CDR2 sequences are SGHAT and FQNNGV. V was pared by 6 bases and J by 6 bases, with 11 bases between. The CDR3 has 13 amino acids. Separate from the 666-subject first cohort, the roughly 120-subject validation cohort was the one that the donors belonged to. This clone was recorded once. Its antigen is as yet unknown. The sample comprised PBMCs. The sequence was obtained from a man younger than 35 in good health and CMV-seropositive. The J gene is TRBJ2-2, the V gene TRBV11-2; D may be TRBD1 (6 bases). CDR3: CASSRTGSGELFF. In nucleotides, the CDR3 is TGTGCCAGCAGTCGAACAGGGTCCGGGGAGCTGTTTTTT.